This T cell receptor (beta chain) came from a study of blood T cell repertoires in COVID-19. Study-wide context: Donors in the United States, Italy and Spain gave samples during acute or convalescent COVID-19. Sources were T cells, B-cell-depleted T cells, or PBMCs; the material itself was cDNA or gDNA.

In the authors' workflow: Estimates of nucleated cell counts were drawn from the amplification of reference gene primers. Some clones are missing from TCRdb's copy, which holds only in-frame ones; the method was immunoSEQ multiplex PCR. The D gene and trimming were derived from the DNA, and the V and J assignments and clone size from that table. The sample records under 95,000 clones, around 87% being singletons. Germline CDR1 is WNHNN and CDR2 is SYGVQD (reference sequence). This CDR3 comprises 12 residues. V lost 2 bases and J lost 9, with 8 bases in between. The specimen was peripheral blood. This receptor was identified in a woman aged 80 or over with acute or convalescent COVID-19. V usage is TRBV10-1 and J usage is TRBJ1-5; no reliable D call. The CDR3 loop reads CASSENTGPQHF. The DNA of the CDR3 is TGCGCCAGCAGTGAGAATACGGGGCCCCAGCATTTT.